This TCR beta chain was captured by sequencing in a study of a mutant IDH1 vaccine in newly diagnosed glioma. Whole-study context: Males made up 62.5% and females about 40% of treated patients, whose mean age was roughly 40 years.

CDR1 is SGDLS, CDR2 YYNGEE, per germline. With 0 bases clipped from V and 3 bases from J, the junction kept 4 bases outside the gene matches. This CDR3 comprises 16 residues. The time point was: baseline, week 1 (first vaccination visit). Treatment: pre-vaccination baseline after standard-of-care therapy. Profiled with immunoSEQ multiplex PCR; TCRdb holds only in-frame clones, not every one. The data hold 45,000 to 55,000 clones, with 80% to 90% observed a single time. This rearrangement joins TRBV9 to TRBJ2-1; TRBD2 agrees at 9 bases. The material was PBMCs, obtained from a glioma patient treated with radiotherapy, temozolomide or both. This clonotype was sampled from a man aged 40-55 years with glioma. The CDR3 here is CASSVASLAGYNEQFF. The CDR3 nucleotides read TGTGCCAGCAGCGTAGCTTCACTAGCGGGCTACAATGAGCAGTTCTTC.